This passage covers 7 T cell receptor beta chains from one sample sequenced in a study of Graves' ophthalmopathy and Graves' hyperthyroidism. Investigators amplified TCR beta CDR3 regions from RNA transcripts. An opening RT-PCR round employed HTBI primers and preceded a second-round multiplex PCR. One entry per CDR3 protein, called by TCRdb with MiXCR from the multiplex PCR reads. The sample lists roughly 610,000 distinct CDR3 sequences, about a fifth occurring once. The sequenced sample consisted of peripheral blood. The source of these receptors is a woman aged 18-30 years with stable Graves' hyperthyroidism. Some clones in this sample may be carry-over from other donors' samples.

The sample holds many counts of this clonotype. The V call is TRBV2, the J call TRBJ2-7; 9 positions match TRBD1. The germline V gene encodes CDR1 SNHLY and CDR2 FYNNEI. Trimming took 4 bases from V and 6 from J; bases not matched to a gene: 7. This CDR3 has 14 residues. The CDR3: CASSGDRAVGEQYF. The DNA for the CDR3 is TGTGCCAGCAGTGGGGACAGGGCGGTCGGCGAGCAGTACTTC. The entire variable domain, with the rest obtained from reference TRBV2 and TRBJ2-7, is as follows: EPEVTQTPSHQVTQMGQEVILRCVPISNHLYFYWYRQILGQKVEFLVSFYNNEISEKSEIFDDQFSVERPDGSNFTLKIRSTKLEDSAMYFCASSGDRAVGEQYFGPGTRLTVT.

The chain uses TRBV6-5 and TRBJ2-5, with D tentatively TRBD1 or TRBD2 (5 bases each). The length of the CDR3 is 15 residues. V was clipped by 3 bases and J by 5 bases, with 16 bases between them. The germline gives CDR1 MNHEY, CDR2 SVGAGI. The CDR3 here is CASSYRGADSETQYF. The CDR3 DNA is TGTGCCAGCAGTTATAGAGGGGCAGACTCGGAGACCCAGTACTTC.

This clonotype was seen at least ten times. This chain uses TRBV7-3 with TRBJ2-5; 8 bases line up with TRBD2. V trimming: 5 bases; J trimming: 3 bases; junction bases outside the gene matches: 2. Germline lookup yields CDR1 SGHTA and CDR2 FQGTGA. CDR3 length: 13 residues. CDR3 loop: CASSGGLEETQYF. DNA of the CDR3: TGTGCCAGCAGCGGGGGACTAGAAGAGACCCAGTACTTC.

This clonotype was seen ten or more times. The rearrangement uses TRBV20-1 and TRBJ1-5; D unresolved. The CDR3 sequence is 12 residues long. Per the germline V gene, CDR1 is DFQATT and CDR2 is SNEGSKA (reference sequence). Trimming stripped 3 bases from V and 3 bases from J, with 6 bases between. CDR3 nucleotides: TGCAGTGCTAGTCAGATCAATCAGCCCCAGCATTTT. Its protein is CSASQINQPQHF.

CDR3 protein: CATSDSPAGRGDEQYF. CDR3 DNA sequence: TGTGCCACCAGTGATTCCCCCGCCGGGAGAGGGGACGAGCAGTACTTC. The chain is built from TRBV24-1 and TRBJ2-7; perhaps TRBD2 as D (6 bases). V lost 2 bases and J lost 5, with 18 bases in between. The CDR3 spans 16 residues. Germline assignment: CDR1 KGHDR and CDR2 SFDVKD.

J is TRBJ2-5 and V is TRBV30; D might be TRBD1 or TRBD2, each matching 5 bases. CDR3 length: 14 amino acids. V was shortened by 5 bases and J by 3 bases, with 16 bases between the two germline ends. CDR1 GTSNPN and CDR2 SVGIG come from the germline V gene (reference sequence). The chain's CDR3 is CAWSLGVGEETQYF. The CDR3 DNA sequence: TGTGCCTGGTCGCTGGGTGTGGGGGAAGAGACCCAGTACTTC.

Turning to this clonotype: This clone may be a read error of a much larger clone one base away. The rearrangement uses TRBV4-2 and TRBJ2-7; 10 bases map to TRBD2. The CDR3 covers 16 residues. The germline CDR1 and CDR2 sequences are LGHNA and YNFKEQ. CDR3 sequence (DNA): TGTGCCAGCATCCAAGATCCAGCGGGAGGGCCCTACGAGCAGTACTTC. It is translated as CASIQDPAGGPYEQYF.